This passage covers 24 T cell receptor beta chains from one sample sequenced in a study of Graves' ophthalmopathy and Graves' hyperthyroidism. The TCR beta CDR3 regions underwent amplification from RNA transcripts. HTBI-primed first-round RT-PCR preceded second-round multiplex PCR. TCRdb recomputed calls from the multiplex PCR reads with MiXCR, one row per CDR3 protein. The sample holds 350,000 to 400,000 distinct CDR3 sequences, 15% seen once. Sequenced sample: peripheral blood. These receptors were collected from a woman between 18 and 29 years old with stable Graves' hyperthyroidism.

This clonotype was found a few times. The chain uses TRBV11-2 and TRBJ2-4, with 8 bases fitting TRBD2. V lost 7 bases, J lost 0 bases, and 14 bases stayed unmatched. From germline, CDR1 is SGHAT and CDR2 FQNNGV. The CDR3 spans 18 residues. This CDR3 reads CASTPGLVTQLAKNIQYF. CDR3 coding DNA: TGTGCCAGCACCCCGGGACTAGTCACTCAATTAGCCAAAAACATTCAGTACTTC. Full variable domain (missing parts from reference TRBV11-2 and TRBJ2-4): EAGVAQSPRYKIIEKRQSVAFWCNPISGHATLYWYQQILGQGPKLLIQFQNNGVVDDSQLPKDRFSAERLKGVDSTLKIQPAKLEDSAVYLCASTPGLVTQLAKNIQYFGAGTRLSVL.

This clonotype showed up many times. Written as DNA, the CDR3 is TGTGCCAGTAGTATTGGGGGCAGGGTTGACTATGGCTACACCTTC. It codes for CASSIGGRVDYGYTF. The genes are TRBV19 and TRBJ1-2; possibly TRBD1 for D (6 bases). V lost 3 bases and J 3 bases, leaving 14 bases between the germline ends. There are 15 residues in the CDR3. From germline, CDR1 is LNHDA and CDR2 SQIVND (reference sequence).

This rearrangement joins TRBV6-1 to TRBJ1-3; D unresolved. Germline CDR1 and CDR2: MNHNS and SASEGT. The CDR3 is made up of 15 amino acids. The V end was cut by 6 bases, the J end by 0 bases, with 12 bases between. The CDR3 DNA follows: TGTGCCAGCAGCGAGGCGGAGTACTCTGGAAACACCATATATTTT. Amino acid sequence: CASSEAEYSGNTIYF.

This clonotype was counted ten times or more. V gene TRBV6-2 or TRBV6-3 combines with J gene TRBJ2-7; D tentatively fits TRBD1 or TRBD2 (5 bases each). Germline V gene lookup returns CDR1 MNHEY and CDR2 SVGEGT. Trimming stripped 2 bases from V and 2 bases from J, with 13 bases between. The CDR3 is 15 residues long. The CDR3 is CASSYPRRDPYEQYF. As DNA, the CDR3 is TGTGCCAGCAGTTACCCCCGACGGGACCCCTACGAGCAGTACTTC.

This clonotype has at least ten counts. The chain joins TRBV28 to TRBJ2-5; D unclear. V was shortened by 1 base and J by 5 bases, with 8 bases between the two germline ends. CDR3 length: 13 residues. CDR1 is MDHEN and CDR2 is SYDVKM in the germline V gene. This CDR3 is CASSLSGWETQYF. CDR3 sequence (DNA): TGTGCCAGCAGTTTATCCGGTTGGGAGACCCAGTACTTC.

This chain links TRBV7-8 with TRBJ2-5; possibly TRBD2 for D (7 bases). V lost 5 bases to trimming and J lost 5 bases, with 15 bases between them. The CDR3 is 14 residues long. Per the germline V gene, CDR1 is SGHVS and CDR2 is FQNEAQ. The CDR3 is CASSRGAYVETQYF. Here the CDR3 DNA reads TGTGCCAGCAGCCGGGGGGCTTATGTGGAGACCCAGTACTTC.

The CDR3 spells CASKAQANTIYF. Here the CDR3 DNA reads TGTGCCAGCAAGGCCCAGGCAAACACCATATATTTT. The J gene is TRBJ1-3, the V gene TRBV7-8; no clear D. The CDR3 sequence is 12 residues long. CDR1 is SGHVS, CDR2 FQNEAQ, per germline. V was cut by 7 bases and J by 6 bases, with 10 bases left in between.

Many counts were recorded for this clonotype. The CDR3 nucleotides are TGTGCCGGAGGATCGGAGCCGCGGGAGACCCAGTACTTC. Protein sequence: CAGGSEPRETQYF. This sequence joins TRBV6-2 or TRBV6-3 and TRBJ2-5; tentative D call: TRBD2 (5 bases). The germline gives CDR1 MNHEY, CDR2 SVGEGT. Trimming stripped 11 bases from V and 5 bases from J, with 18 bases between. The CDR3 loop spans 13 amino acids.

In this sample, this clonotype turned up many times. The rearrangement links TRBV20-1 to TRBJ1-1; D call uncertain. This CDR3 comprises 16 residues. V was trimmed by 0 bases and J by 2 bases, leaving 16 bases between them. The germline V gene encodes CDR1 DFQATT and CDR2 SNEGSKA (reference sequence). The CDR3 loop reads CSAREWVGGRNTEAFF. The CDR3 DNA is TGCAGTGCTAGAGAGTGGGTAGGAGGAAGAAACACTGAAGCTTTCTTT.

In this sample, this clonotype turned up a few times. This may be a read error, as it is one base from a much larger clone. The V and J genes are TRBV5-1 and TRBJ1-1; D call uncertain. Germline assignment: CDR1 SGHRS and CDR2 YFSETQ. The CDR3 is made up of 14 amino acids. Trimming removed 4 bases at V and 7 bases at J, with 17 bases between. The CDR3 sequence: CASSAPGVQREAFF. The CDR3 DNA reads as TGCGCCAGCAGCGCCCCCGGAGTACAGCGTGAAGCTTTCTTT.

This clonotype was detected a few times. This chain connects TRBV2 to TRBJ1-2, with D possibly being TRBD1 (5 bases). The V gene lost 2 bases and the J gene lost 8 bases, with 15 bases spanning the gap. CDR3 length equals 14 residues. CDR1 and CDR2 from the germline V gene are SNHLY and FYNNEI. CDR3: CASSEPGDSHGYTF. The CDR3 DNA follows: TGTGCCAGCAGTGAACCCGGCGACAGCCACGGCTACACCTTC.

Many counts were recorded for this clonotype. The junction and the germline gene differ at one end; a read error may be behind it. V and J are TRBV6-1 and TRBJ1-5, with D possibly matching TRBD1 (5 bases). Per germline, CDR1 MNHNS and CDR2 SASEGT. The CDR3 covers 15 residues. Here the CDR3 reads CASGDTRGEPRPQHF. CDR3 nucleotides: TGTGCCAGCGGTGATACCCGGGGGGAACCTAGGCCCCAGCATTTT.

This clonotype was observed at least ten times. The V and J genes are TRBV4-1 and TRBJ2-5; weak D call: TRBD1 (5 bases). Trimming removed 1 base from V and 5 bases from J, with 8 bases in between. CDR3 size: 13 residues. Germline V gene data show CDR1 as MGHRA and CDR2 as YSYEKL. The CDR3: CASSQARVETQYF. CDR3 in DNA: TGCGCCAGCAGCCAAGCCAGGGTGGAGACCCAGTACTTC.

The chain uses TRBV11-2 and TRBJ2-7; 11 nucleotides align to TRBD2. CDR1 is SGHAT, CDR2 FQNNGV, per germline. The length of the CDR3 is 17 residues. V was clipped by 5 bases and J by 0 bases; unmatched bases: 9. The CDR3 reads CASSLSPGLAASYEQYF. The CDR3 region has the DNA TGTGCCAGCAGCCTCTCCCCGGGACTAGCGGCCTCCTACGAGCAGTACTTC. The full variable domain, rest sourced from reference TRBV11-2 and TRBJ2-7, is EAGVAQSPRYKIIEKRQSVAFWCNPISGHATLYWYQQILGQGPKLLIQFQNNGVVDDSQLPKDRFSAERLKGVDSTLKIQPAKLEDSAVYLCASSLSPGLAASYEQYFGPGTRLTVT.

The sample holds many counts of this clonotype. V and J are TRBV7-9 and TRBJ1-1, with D perhaps TRBD1 (5 bases). The CDR3 loop spans 13 amino acids. The V end lost 7 bases, the J end lost 1 base, and 10 bases lay between the germline ends. Germline-derived CDR1 and CDR2 are SEHNR and FQNEAQ (reference sequence). The CDR3 spells CASNRGANTEAFF. The CDR3 coding sequence is TGTGCCAGCAACCGCGGGGCGAACACTGAAGCTTTCTTT.

J is TRBJ2-7 and V is TRBV3-1; D remains unclear. Germline-derived CDR1 and CDR2 are LGHDT and YNNKEL (reference sequence). This CDR3 is 12 amino acids long. The germline V and J ends were trimmed by 1 base and 6 bases, with 7 bases remaining between them. CDR3 residues: CASSQVGTEQYF. In DNA form, the CDR3 reads TGTGCCAGCAGCCAAGTGGGTACCGAGCAGTACTTC.

This clonotype occurred a few times. CDR3: CASSVATGSVGGYTF. CDR3 nucleotide sequence: TGTGCCAGCAGCGTAGCTACAGGGAGCGTCGGGGGCTACACCTTC. This rearrangement joins TRBV9 to TRBJ1-2; weak D call: TRBD1 (6 bases). Germline-derived CDR1 and CDR2 are SGDLS and YYNGEE. The V end lost 0 bases, the J end lost 8 bases, and 17 bases lay between the germline ends. The CDR3 is 15 amino acids.

This clonotype was detected many times. The chain joins TRBV29-1 to TRBJ1-2; D unclear. The germline CDR1 and CDR2 sequences are SQVTM and ANQGSEA. The length of the CDR3 is 11 residues. Deletions cut 3 bases from V and 4 bases from J, with 6 bases between. DNA for the CDR3: TGCAGCGTTGATTACAGCTATGGCTACACCTTC. Protein: CSVDYSYGYTF.

This clonotype was found many times. This chain links TRBV11-3 with TRBJ2-7; TRBD1 aligns across 10 bases. In germline, CDR1 is SGHNT, CDR2 YENEEA. With V trimmed by 7 bases and J by 5 bases, 5 bases remained unmatched. The CDR3 length is 13 residues. The CDR3 nucleotides are TGTGCCAGCAAAGGACAGGGGGACGACGAGCAGTACTTC. It specifies CASKGQGDDEQYF.

This clonotype appeared a few times. This chain links TRBV7-2 with TRBJ2-2; D not certain. The CDR3 spans 14 residues. Trimming left V 2 bases short and J 4 bases short, with 8 bases between. Per germline, CDR1 SGHTA and CDR2 FQGNSA. The CDR3 DNA reads TGTGCCAGCAGCTTAACGTGGGTCACCGGGGAGCTGTTTTTT. It codes for CASSLTWVTGELFF.

This clonotype was seen a few times. The chain employs TRBV5-1 and TRBJ2-7; 10 bases fit TRBD2. V was pared by 0 bases and J by 2 bases, with 5 bases of the junction left unmatched. CDR1 is SGHRS and CDR2 is YFSETQ in the germline V gene. This CDR3 contains 16 residues. DNA for the CDR3: TGCGCCAGCAGCTTGGGGCTAGCGGGGGTTACCTACGAGCAGTACTTC. It yields the protein CASSLGLAGVTYEQYF.

Note on this clonotype: With a much larger clone just one base away, this may be a read error. The rearrangement links TRBV12-5 to TRBJ2-7, with TRBD1 matching 7 bases. Germline CDR1 LGHNT, CDR2 FRNRAP. This CDR3 contains 13 residues. CDR3 amino acids: CAGGSSNRGEQYF. CDR3 DNA: TGTGCTGGTGGATCCTCAAACAGGGGCGAGCAGTACTTC.

This rearrangement joins TRBV6-2 or TRBV6-3 to TRBJ1-1, with TRBD1 matching over 12 bases. Germline CDR1 is MNHEY and CDR2 is SVGEGT. The CDR3 spans 20 residues. Unmatched junction bases numbered 11, after V lost 0 bases and J lost 0 bases. Written as DNA, the CDR3 is TGTGCCAGCAGTTACTCTGCAAACCGGGACAGGGGGCTTCTGAACACTGAAGCTTTCTTT. This codes for CASSYSANRDRGLLNTEAFF.

This clonotype was observed at least ten times. This sequence joins TRBV7-3 and TRBJ1-1, with 9 positions matching TRBD1. This CDR3 comprises 14 residues. Germline CDR1 and CDR2: SGHTA and FQGTGA. V shed 0 bases, J shed 4 bases, and the junction held 0 bases outside the gene matches. CDR3 coding DNA: TGTGCCAGCAGCTTAACGGGACAGGGCACTGAAGCTTTCTTT. Protein: CASSLTGQGTEAFF.